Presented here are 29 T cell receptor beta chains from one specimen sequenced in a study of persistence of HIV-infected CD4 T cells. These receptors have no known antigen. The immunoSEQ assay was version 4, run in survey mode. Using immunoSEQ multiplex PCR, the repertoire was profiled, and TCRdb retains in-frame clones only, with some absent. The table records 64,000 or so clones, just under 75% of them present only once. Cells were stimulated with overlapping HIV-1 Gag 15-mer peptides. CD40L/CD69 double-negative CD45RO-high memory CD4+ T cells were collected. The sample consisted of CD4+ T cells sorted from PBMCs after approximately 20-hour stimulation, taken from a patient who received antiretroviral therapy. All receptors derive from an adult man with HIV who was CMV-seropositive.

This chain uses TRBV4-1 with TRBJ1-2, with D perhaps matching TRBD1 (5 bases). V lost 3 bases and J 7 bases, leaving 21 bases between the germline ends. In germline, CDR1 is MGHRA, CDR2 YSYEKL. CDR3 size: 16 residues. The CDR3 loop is CASSQPTRRGAGGYTF. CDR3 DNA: TGCGCCAGCAGCCAGCCCACGAGGAGGGGAGCGGGTGGCTACACCTTC.

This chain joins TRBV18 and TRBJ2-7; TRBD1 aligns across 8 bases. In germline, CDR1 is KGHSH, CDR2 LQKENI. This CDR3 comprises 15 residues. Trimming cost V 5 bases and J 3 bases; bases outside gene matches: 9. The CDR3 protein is CASSTNSGQGYEQYF. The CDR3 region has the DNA TGTGCCAGCTCAACAAATTCCGGACAGGGCTACGAGCAGTACTTC. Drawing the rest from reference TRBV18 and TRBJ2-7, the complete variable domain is NAGVMQNPRHLVRRRGQEARLRCSPMKGHSHVYWYRQLPEEGLKFMVYLQKENIIDESGMPKERFSAEFPKEGPSILRIQQVVRGDSAAYFCASSTNSGQGYEQYFGPGTRLTVT.

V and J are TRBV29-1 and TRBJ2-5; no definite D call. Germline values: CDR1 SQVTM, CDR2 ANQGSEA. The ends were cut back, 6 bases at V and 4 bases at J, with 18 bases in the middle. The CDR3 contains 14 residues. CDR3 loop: CSVFDPAVTETQYF. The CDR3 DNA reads TGCAGCGTCTTCGACCCCGCAGTGACAGAGACCCAGTACTTC.

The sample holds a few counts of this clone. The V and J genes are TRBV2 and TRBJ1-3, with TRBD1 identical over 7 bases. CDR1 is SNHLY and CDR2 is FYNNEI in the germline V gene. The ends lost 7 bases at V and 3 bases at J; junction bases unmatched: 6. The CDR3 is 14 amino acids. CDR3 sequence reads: CASTIQGYGNTIYF. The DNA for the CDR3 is TGTGCCAGCACTATACAGGGGTATGGAAACACCATATATTTT.

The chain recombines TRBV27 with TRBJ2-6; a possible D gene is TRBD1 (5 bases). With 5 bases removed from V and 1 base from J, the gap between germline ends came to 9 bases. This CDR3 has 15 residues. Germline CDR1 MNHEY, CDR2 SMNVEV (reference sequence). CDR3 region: CASSLRASGANVLTF. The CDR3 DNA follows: TGTGCCAGCAGTCTCAGGGCTTCTGGGGCCAACGTCCTGACTTTC.

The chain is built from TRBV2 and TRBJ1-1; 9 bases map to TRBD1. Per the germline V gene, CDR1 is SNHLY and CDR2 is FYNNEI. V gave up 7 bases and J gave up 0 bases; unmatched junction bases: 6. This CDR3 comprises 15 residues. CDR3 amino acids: CASTLDRGLNTEAFF. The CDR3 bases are TGTGCCAGCACCCTGGACAGGGGCCTGAACACTGAAGCTTTCTTT.

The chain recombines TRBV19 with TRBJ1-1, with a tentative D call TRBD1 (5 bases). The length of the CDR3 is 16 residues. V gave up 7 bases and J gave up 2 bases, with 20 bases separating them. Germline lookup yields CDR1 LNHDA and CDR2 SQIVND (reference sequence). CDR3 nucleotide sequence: TGTGCCAGTACCCACTCACTTCGACAGAGTAACACTGAAGCTTTCTTT. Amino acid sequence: CASTHSLRQSNTEAFF.

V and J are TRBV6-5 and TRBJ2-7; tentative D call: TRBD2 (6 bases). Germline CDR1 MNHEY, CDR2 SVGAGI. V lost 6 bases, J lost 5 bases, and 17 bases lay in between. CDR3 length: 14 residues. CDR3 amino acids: CASRGPIRRDEQYF. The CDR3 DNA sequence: TGTGCCAGCAGGGGACCAATCCGGAGGGACGAGCAGTACTTC.

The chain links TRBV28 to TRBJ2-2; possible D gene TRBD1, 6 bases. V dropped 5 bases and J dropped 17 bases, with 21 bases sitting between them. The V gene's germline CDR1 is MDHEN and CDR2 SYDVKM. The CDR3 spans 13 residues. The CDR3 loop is CASSPVESGEKFF. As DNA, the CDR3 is TGTGCCAGCAGTCCCGTAGAGTCAGGGGAAAAATTTTTT.

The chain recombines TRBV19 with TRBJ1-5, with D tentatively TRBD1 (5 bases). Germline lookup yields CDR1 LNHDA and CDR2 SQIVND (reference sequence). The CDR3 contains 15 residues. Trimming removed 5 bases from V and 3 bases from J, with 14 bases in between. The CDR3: CASSLGQVDNQPQHF. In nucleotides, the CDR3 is TGTGCCAGTAGTCTGGGGCAGGTGGACAATCAGCCCCAGCATTTT.

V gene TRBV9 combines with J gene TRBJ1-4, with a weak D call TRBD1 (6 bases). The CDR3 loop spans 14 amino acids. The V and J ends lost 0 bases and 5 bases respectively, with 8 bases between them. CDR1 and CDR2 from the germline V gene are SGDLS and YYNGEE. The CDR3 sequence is CASSVGTENEKLFF. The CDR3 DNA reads TGTGCCAGCAGCGTAGGGACAGAAAATGAAAAACTGTTTTTT.

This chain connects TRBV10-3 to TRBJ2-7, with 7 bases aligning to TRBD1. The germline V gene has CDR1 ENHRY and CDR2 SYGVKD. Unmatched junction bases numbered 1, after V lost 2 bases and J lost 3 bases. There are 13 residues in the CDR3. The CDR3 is CAISERDSYEQYF. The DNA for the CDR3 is TGTGCCATCAGTGAGCGGGACAGCTACGAGCAGTACTTC.

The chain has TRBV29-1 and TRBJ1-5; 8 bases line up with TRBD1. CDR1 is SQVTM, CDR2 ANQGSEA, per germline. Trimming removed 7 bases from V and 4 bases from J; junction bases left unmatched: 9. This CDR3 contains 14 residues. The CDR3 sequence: CSAAADRGNQPQHF. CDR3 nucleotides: TGCAGCGCGGCTGCTGACAGGGGTAATCAGCCCCAGCATTTT.

CDR3 sequence reads: CASSPSRQFNYGYTF. The CDR3 DNA reads as TGTGCCAGCTCACCCTCGCGACAGTTCAACTATGGCTACACCTTC. V is TRBV18 and J is TRBJ1-2; TRBD1 is a possible D gene (5 bases). From germline, CDR1 is KGHSH and CDR2 LQKENI. V dropped 3 bases and J dropped 2 bases, with 13 bases sitting between them. The CDR3 has 15 amino acids.

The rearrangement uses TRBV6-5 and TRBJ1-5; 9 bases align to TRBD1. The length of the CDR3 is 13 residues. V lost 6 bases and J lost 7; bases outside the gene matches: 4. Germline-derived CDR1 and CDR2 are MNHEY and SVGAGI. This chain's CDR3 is CASSRGQGQPQHF. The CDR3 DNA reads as TGTGCCAGCAGCCGGGGACAGGGCCAGCCCCAGCATTTT.

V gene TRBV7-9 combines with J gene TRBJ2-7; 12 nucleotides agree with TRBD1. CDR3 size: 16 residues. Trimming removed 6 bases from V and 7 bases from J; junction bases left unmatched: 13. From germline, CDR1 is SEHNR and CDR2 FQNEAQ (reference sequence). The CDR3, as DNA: TGTGCCAGCAGTCGTCATACGGGACAGGGGGCGGCTGAGCAGTACTTC. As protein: CASSRHTGQGAAEQYF.

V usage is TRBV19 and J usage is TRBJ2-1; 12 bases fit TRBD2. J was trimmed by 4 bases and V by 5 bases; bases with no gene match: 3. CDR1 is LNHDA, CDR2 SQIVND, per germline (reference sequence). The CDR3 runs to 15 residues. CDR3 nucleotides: TGTGCCAGTAGTCGTGGACTAGCGGGATACAATGAGCAGTTCTTC. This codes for CASSRGLAGYNEQFF.

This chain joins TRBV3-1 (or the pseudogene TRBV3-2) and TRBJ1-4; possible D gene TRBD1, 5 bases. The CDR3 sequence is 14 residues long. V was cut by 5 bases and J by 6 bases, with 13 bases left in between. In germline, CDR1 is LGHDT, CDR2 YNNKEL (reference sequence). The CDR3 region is CASSSGALDEKLFF. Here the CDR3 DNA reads TGTGCCAGCAGCTCTGGGGCTCTAGATGAAAAACTGTTTTTT.

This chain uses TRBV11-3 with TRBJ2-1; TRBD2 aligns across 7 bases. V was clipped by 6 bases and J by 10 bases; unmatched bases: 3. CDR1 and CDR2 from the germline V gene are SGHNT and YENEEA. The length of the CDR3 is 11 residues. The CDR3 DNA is TGTGCCAGCAGTCGGGGGGACGAGCAGTTCTTC. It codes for CASSRGDEQFF.

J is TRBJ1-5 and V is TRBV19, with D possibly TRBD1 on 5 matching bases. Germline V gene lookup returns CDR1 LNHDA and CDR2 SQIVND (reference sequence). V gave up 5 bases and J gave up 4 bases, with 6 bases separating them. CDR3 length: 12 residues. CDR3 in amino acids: CASSYRNQPQHF. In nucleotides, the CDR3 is TGTGCCAGTAGTTACAGGAATCAGCCCCAGCATTTT.

The CDR3 DNA reads TGTGCCAGCAGTTCCGGGGACCGTGGCTACACCTTC. This sequence encodes CASSSGDRGYTF. This chain links TRBV28 with TRBJ1-2; the D gene is possibly TRBD1 (5 bases). CDR1 MDHEN and CDR2 SYDVKM come from the germline V gene. This CDR3 region has 12 residues. Between the trimmed V and J ends, which lost 4 bases and 7 bases, there was a span of 10 bases.

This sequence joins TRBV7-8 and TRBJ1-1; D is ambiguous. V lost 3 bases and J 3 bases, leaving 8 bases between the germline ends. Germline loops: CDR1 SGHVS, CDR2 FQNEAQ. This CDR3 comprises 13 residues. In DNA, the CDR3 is TGTGCCAGCAGCTTGATGGGCTACACTGAAGCTTTCTTT. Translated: CASSLMGYTEAFF. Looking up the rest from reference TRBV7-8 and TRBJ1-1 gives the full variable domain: GAGVSQSPRYKVAKRGQDVALRCDPISGHVSLFWYQQALGQGPEFLTYFQNEAQLDKSGLPSDRFFAERPEGSVSTLKIQRTQQEDSAVYLCASSLMGYTEAFFGQGTRLTVV.

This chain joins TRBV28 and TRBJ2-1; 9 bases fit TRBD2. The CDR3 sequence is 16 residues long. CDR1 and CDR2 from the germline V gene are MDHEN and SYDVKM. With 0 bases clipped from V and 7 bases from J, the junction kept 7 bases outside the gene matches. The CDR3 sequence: CASSLWRRGGENEQFF. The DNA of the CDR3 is TGTGCCAGCAGTTTATGGCGGCGGGGGGGCGAGAATGAGCAGTTCTTC.

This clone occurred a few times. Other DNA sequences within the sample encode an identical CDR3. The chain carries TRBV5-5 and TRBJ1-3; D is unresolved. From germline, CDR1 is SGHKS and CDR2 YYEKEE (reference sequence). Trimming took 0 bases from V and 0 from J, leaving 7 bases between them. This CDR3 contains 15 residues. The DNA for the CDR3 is TGTGCCAGCAGCTTGGACGGTTCCTCTGGAAACACCATATATTTT. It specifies CASSLDGSSGNTIYF.

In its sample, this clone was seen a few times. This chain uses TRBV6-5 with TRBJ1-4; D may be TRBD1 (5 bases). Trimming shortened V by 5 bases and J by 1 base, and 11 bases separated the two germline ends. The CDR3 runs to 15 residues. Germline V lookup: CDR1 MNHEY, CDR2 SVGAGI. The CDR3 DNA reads TGTGCCAGCAGTCTAAGACAGATAACTAATGAAAAACTGTTTTTT. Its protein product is CASSLRQITNEKLFF.

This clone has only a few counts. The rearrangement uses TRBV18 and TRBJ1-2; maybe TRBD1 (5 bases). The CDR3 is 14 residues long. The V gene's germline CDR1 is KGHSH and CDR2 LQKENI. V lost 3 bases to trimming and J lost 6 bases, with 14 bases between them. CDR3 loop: CASSPRGGADGYTF. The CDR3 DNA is TGTGCCAGCTCACCCCGGGGAGGGGCAGATGGCTACACCTTC.

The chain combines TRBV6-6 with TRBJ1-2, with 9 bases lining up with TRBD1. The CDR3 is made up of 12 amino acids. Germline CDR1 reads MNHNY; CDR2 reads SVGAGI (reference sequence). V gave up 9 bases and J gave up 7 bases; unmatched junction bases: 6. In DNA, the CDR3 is TGTGCCAGTTACACAGGGGGCCGTGGCTACACCTTC. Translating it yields CASYTGGRGYTF.

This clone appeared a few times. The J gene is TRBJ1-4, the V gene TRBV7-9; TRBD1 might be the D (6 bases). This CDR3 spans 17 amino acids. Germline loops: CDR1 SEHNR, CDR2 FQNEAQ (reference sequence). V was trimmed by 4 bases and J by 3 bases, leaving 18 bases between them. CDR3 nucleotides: TGTGCCAGCAGCTCCCCTCCTAGGGGGGCAGCTAATGAAAAACTGTTTTTT. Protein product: CASSSPPRGAANEKLFF.

The CDR3 region is CASSLRGPSRGLGEQFF. DNA for the CDR3: TGTGCCAGCAGCCTGCGGGGCCCATCCCGCGGACTGGGTGAGCAGTTCTTC. The rearrangement joins TRBV7-9 to TRBJ2-1, with TRBD2 as a possible D gene (6 bases). V was shortened by 5 bases and J by 9 bases, with 26 bases between the two germline ends. Germline CDR1 and CDR2: SEHNR and FQNEAQ (reference sequence). The CDR3 totals 17 residues.